The entry below gives a single T cell receptor beta chain sequence along with its context. Its antigen is currently unknown. The PCR made use of 60 Vbeta and 13 Jbeta primers. Clones were sequenced by immunoSEQ multiplex PCR, and TCRdb holds only the in-frame ones, with some missing. The sample holds a few hundred thousand clones, approximately 80% seen once. This entry comes from a study of cytomegalovirus exposure and HLA in healthy donors. Study-level points and caveats: In a later analysis, TCR association rates varied by HLA locus: DRB1 most, HLA-C fewest. Prior analysis indicated that the majority of TCR beta V segments exhibited productivity approximately 87% or approximately 30% of the time.

J was trimmed by 8 bases and V by 4 bases; bases with no gene match: 8. The CDR3 loop spans 14 amino acids. The germline V gene encodes CDR1 SGHDT and CDR2 YYEEEE. Sequencing was done on a sample of PBMCs. This TCR derives from a woman aged 55-70 years in good health and CMV-seropositive. The chain is built from TRBV5-6 and TRBJ2-1; 8 nucleotides line up with TRBD2. CDR3 DNA sequence: TGTGCCAGCAGCACGAGCGGGAGCAACGATGAGCAGTTCTTC. This translates into CASSTSGSNDEQFF.